A single sample gave rise to the 22 T cell receptor beta chains below, sequenced in a study of read filtering for tumor transcriptome and immune sequencing. The library was built from roughly 400 ng RNA with molecular barcoded adaptors for alpha/delta and beta/gamma chains. TCRdb re-called the reads through MiXCR, storing one row per CDR3 protein. The sample records more than 20,000 distinct CDR3 sequences, around a fifth being singletons. Source material: a population of CD138-negative cells sorted from bone marrow. The receptors shown here come from a donor at least 40 years old with multiple myeloma.

This clonotype was counted many times. The rearrangement uses TRBV20-1 and TRBJ2-5; 11 bases agree with TRBD2. CDR3 length: 13 residues. Germline V lookup: CDR1 DFQATT, CDR2 SNEGSKA (reference sequence). V gave up 6 bases and J gave up 1 base; unmatched junction bases: 1. DNA of the CDR3: TGCAGTGCGGGGACTAGCGGCCAAGAGACCCAGTACTTC. This translates into CSAGTSGQETQYF.

As for this clonotype: Germline is not matched at one junction end, which may reflect a read error. This chain links TRBV18 with TRBJ2-1; no definite D call. CDR3 size: 14 residues. In germline, CDR1 is KGHSH, CDR2 LQKENI. The CDR3 spells CASSSPLDGNEQFF. The CDR3 region has the DNA TGTGCCAGCTCATCACCGCTGGATGGCAATGAGCAGTTCTTC.

This clonotype was seen repeatedly, ten times or more. V gene TRBV7-2 combines with J gene TRBJ1-1; TRBD1 matches at 7 bases. This CDR3 contains 14 residues. Germline values: CDR1 SGHTA, CDR2 FQGNSA. V trimming: 5 bases; J trimming: 6 bases; junction bases outside the gene matches: 9. CDR3: CASSNRQGGAEAFF. The DNA of the CDR3 is TGTGCCAGCAGCAATCGACAGGGTGGTGCTGAAGCTTTCTTT.

Turning to this clonotype: Possible read error: a much larger clone is one base away. V usage is TRBV11-2 and J usage is TRBJ2-7; possibly TRBD2 for D (6 bases). The J call may not be correct, given that the DNA end is closer to TRBJ2-1. Germline values: CDR1 SGHAT, CDR2 FQNNGV. The CDR3 runs 15 residues. The chain's CDR3 is CASSSGGSDGHEQFF. The CDR3 nucleotides read TGTGCCAGCAGCTCTGGGGGGTCCGACGGGCACGAGCAGTTCTTC.

The table lists this clonotype with many counts. The chain links TRBV27 to TRBJ1-1, with 7 positions matching TRBD1. J was trimmed by 4 bases and V by 7 bases; bases with no gene match: 6. Germline V CDR1 and CDR2: MNHEY, SMNVEV (reference sequence). The CDR3 consists of 13 residues. The CDR3 loop reads CASKRQGATEAFF. The CDR3 region has the DNA TGTGCCAGCAAACGACAGGGAGCCACTGAAGCTTTCTTT.

This clonotype has at least ten counts. The genes are TRBV29-1 and TRBJ1-1; 7 bases align to TRBD1. This CDR3 is built from 12 residues. CDR1 and CDR2 (germline): SQVTM, ANQGSEA. The V gene end was trimmed by 7 bases and the J gene end by 12 bases; junction bases not matched to a gene: 14. CDR3 sequence reads: CSAETGTLETFF. For the CDR3, the DNA is TGCAGCGCGGAGACAGGGACGTTGGAGACTTTCTTT.

This rearrangement joins TRBV5-1 to TRBJ1-2, with TRBD1 as a possible D gene (5 bases). Germline lookup yields CDR1 SGHRS and CDR2 YFSETQ. V dropped 4 bases and J dropped 7 bases, with 11 bases sitting between them. The CDR3 runs 12 residues. This CDR3 is CASSRGDCGYTF. The CDR3 nucleotides are TGCGCCAGCAGCCGCGGGGACTGTGGCTACACCTTC.

This clonotype came up many times. J is TRBJ2-3 and V is TRBV20-1, with no clear D. CDR1 is DFQATT and CDR2 is SNEGSKA in the germline V gene (reference sequence). The V and J ends lost 2 bases and 0 bases respectively, with 6 bases between them. The CDR3 has 13 residues. CDR3 region: CSARRVSTDTQYF. The CDR3 DNA is TGCAGTGCTAGACGAGTAAGCACAGATACGCAGTATTTT.

The table lists this clonotype with a few counts. This sequence joins TRBV11-2 and TRBJ2-5; D unclear. The CDR3 loop spans 16 amino acids. V gave up 1 base and J gave up 1 base, with 13 bases separating them. From germline, CDR1 is SGHAT and CDR2 FQNNGV. The CDR3 DNA follows: TGTGCCAGCAGCTTAGTGGGCGGATTAACCCAAGAGACCCAGTACTTC. It codes for CASSLVGGLTQETQYF.

This clonotype has just one count. A junction boundary mismatches the germline segment, possibly from a read error. The CDR3 DNA sequence: TGTGCCAACAGCGTTCAGGTGAACACTGAAGCTTTCTTT. Its protein is CANSVQVNTEAFF. The genes are TRBV7-3 and TRBJ1-1; unclear D gene. The CDR3 totals 13 residues. CDR1 and CDR2 from the germline V gene are SGHTA and FQGTGA.

A word on this clonotype: Given a much more abundant clone one base away, this may be a read error. The chain carries TRBV13 and TRBJ2-3; TRBD1 aligns across 9 bases. Germline loops: CDR1 PRHDT, CDR2 FYEKMQ (reference sequence). CDR3 length: 15 amino acids. J lost 1 base, V lost 4 bases, and 3 bases had no gene match. The CDR3 is CASSSRQGGTDTQYF. The DNA of the CDR3 is TGTGCCAGCAGCTCCCGACAGGGGGGCACAGATACGCAGTATTTT.

This clonotype has at least ten counts. This may be a read error, as it is one base from a much larger clone. This chain connects TRBV6-1 to TRBJ2-1, with TRBD1 matching 7 bases. V gave up 7 bases and J gave up 6 bases; unmatched junction bases: 9. From germline, CDR1 is MNHNS and CDR2 SASEGT. This CDR3 spans 14 amino acids. CDR3 bases: TGTGCCAGCAATCCGGGACAGACGATCAATGAGCAGTTCTTC. As protein: CASNPGQTINEQFF.

This clonotype showed up just once. It differs at one base from a far larger clone, so likely a read error. The V call is TRBV11-3, the J call TRBJ2-5; 9 bases are a match to TRBD1. There are 13 residues in the CDR3. CDR1 SGHNT and CDR2 YENEEA come from the germline V gene. CDR3 region: CDSSPGQGKTQYF. In nucleotides, the CDR3 is TGTGACAGCAGCCCCGGACAGGGGAAGACCCAGTACTTC.

Worth noting for this clonotype: A read error may be the cause here, since a much bigger clone is one base away. V is TRBV5-1 and J is TRBJ2-4, with no clear D. Germline V gene sequence: CDR1 SGHRS, CDR2 YFSETQ. The CDR3 runs to 13 residues. The CDR3 DNA reads TGTGCCAGCAGCTTGGGGTTCGAAAACGTTCAGTACTTC. Translating it yields CASSLGFENVQYF.

Comments on this clonotype: A much larger clone lies one base from this, so it may be a read error. The chain joins TRBV9 to TRBJ1-1, with unresolved D. Germline CDR1 and CDR2: SGDLS and YYNGEE. This CDR3 comprises 13 residues. V gave up 0 bases and J gave up 4 bases, with 7 bases separating them. CDR3 protein: CASSVASSTEAFF. Here the CDR3 DNA reads TGTGCCAGCAGCGTAGCATCGAGCACTGAAGCTTTCTTT.

This clonotype came up a few times. The CDR3 region is CSVEVRGPLAGYTF. In DNA, the CDR3 is TGCAGCGTTGAAGTCCGGGGACCCTTAGCCGGCTACACCTTC. This chain joins TRBV29-1 and TRBJ1-2; TRBD1 might be the D (5 bases). Germline V gives CDR1 SQVTM, CDR2 ANQGSEA. V lost 1 base to trimming and J lost 8 bases, with 17 bases between them. This CDR3 region has 14 residues.

At least ten counts were recorded for this clonotype. The chain employs TRBV7-2 and TRBJ1-1; D unclear. Germline V gives CDR1 SGHTA, CDR2 FQGNSA. CDR3 length equals 14 residues. The V and J ends lost 3 bases and 4 bases respectively, with 12 bases between them. This CDR3 is CASSLAVIFTEAFF. Written as DNA, the CDR3 is TGTGCCAGCAGCTTGGCCGTCATCTTCACTGAAGCTTTCTTT. The full variable domain, in which reference TRBV7-2 and TRBJ1-1 provide the parts outside the CDR3, is GAGVSQSPSNKVTEKGKDVELRCDPISGHTALYWYRQSLGQGLEFLIYFQGNSAPDKSGLPSDRFSAERTGGSVSTLTIQRTQQEDSAVYLCASSLAVIFTEAFFGQGTRLTVV.

This clonotype has just a few counts. The CDR3 DNA reads as TGTGCCAGCTCACCGCCGACGCCAACCTACGAGCAGTACTTC. Translation gives CASSPPTPTYEQYF. The V gene is TRBV18, the J gene TRBJ2-7; D is ambiguous. This CDR3 has 14 amino acids. V shed 3 bases and J shed 2 bases, with 11 bases lying between them. Germline assignment: CDR1 KGHSH and CDR2 LQKENI.

This clonotype was recorded at least ten times. V is TRBV24-1 and J is TRBJ2-1, with D possibly TRBD2 on 5 matching bases. Looked up from germline, CDR1 is KGHDR and CDR2 is SFDVKD. The V end lost 5 bases, the J end lost 1 base, and 14 bases lay between the germline ends. The CDR3 loop spans 16 amino acids. Written as DNA, the CDR3 is TGTGCCACCAGTGGGGATCGCGGGCTTTCCTACAATGAGCAGTTCTTC. This encodes CATSGDRGLSYNEQFF.

The J gene is TRBJ1-2, the V gene TRBV4-1, with TRBD1 as a possible D gene (5 bases). This CDR3 has 20 residues. Germline loops: CDR1 MGHRA, CDR2 YSYEKL. V was trimmed by 0 bases and J by 1 base, leaving 24 bases between them. CDR3 nucleotide sequence: TGCGCCAGCAGCCAAGACATCGGACGACAGCTCCGAGAATTTAACTATGGCTACACCTTC. It encodes CASSQDIGRQLREFNYGYTF.

Regarding this clonotype: Mismatch with germline at one junction end may stem from a read error. This rearrangement joins TRBV4-1 to TRBJ1-5; D gene ambiguous. The germline V gene has CDR1 MGHRA and CDR2 YSYEKL. The CDR3 extends over 16 amino acids. CDR3 amino acids: CANSQVLGNLDQPQHF. The CDR3, as DNA: TGCGCCAACAGCCAAGTATTGGGAAATCTCGATCAGCCCCAGCATTTT.

This clonotype was picked up many times. This chain uses TRBV6-6 with TRBJ2-7, with D maybe TRBD2 (6 bases). Trimming took off 0 bases at V and 6 bases at J, with 15 bases between the two ends. The germline V gene encodes CDR1 MNHNY and CDR2 SVGAGI (reference sequence). The CDR3 has 15 amino acids. CDR3 nucleotides: TGTGCCAGCAGTTACTCGACTGGCGGGGTGGTCGAGCAGTACTTC. Amino acid sequence: CASSYSTGGVVEQYF.